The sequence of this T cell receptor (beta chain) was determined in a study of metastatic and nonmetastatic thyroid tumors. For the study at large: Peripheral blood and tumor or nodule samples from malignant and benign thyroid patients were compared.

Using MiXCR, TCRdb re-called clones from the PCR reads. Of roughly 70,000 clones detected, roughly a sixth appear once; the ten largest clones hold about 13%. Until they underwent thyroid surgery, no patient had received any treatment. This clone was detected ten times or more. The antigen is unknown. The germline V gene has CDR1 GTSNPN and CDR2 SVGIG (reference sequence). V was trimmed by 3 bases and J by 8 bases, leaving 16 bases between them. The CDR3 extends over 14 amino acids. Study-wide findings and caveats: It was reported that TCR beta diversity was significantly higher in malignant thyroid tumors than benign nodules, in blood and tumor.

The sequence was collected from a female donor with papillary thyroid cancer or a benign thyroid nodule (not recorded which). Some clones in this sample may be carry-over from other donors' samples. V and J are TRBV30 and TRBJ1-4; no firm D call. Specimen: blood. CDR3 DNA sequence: TGTGCCTGGAGCTTGACACTTGGCGGCGAAAAACTGTTTTTT. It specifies CAWSLTLGGEKLFF. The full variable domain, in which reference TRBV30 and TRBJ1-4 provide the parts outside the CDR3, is SQTIHQWPATLVQPVGSPLSLECTVEGTSNPNLYWYRQAAGRGLQLLFYSVGIGQISSEVPQNLSASRPQDRQFILSSKKLLLSDSGFYLCAWSLTLGGEKLFFGSGTQLSVL.